The 17 T cell receptor beta chains presented below share a single source sample, sequenced in a study of sequential checkpoint blockade in melanoma. Treatment of the sample: randomized to nivolumab then ipilimumab (arm A) or the reverse (arm B). Some clones are missing from TCRdb's copy, which holds only in-frame ones; the method was immunoSEQ multiplex PCR. Seen here are more than 2,000 clones, 20% to 25% observed once, and the top ten hold roughly 14%. Material: tumor tissue (inferred from file names), obtained from a patient given nivolumab and ipilimumab in sequence. The receptors derive from a human donor with melanoma.

Only one count was recorded for this clone. The chain employs TRBV19 and TRBJ1-5; no definite D call. This CDR3 comprises 15 residues. The germline V and J ends were trimmed by 5 bases and 0 bases, with 11 bases remaining between them. CDR1 LNHDA and CDR2 SQIVND come from the germline V gene (reference sequence). Written as DNA, the CDR3 is TGTGCCAGTAGTCTCGCAGGAGTTAGCAATCAGCCCCAGCATTTT. Translating it yields CASSLAGVSNQPQHF.

Within the sample, this clone is medium-sized. The genes are TRBV11-3 and TRBJ2-2; TRBD2 might be the D (6 bases). The ends were cut back, 5 bases at V and 2 bases at J, with 12 bases in the middle. This CDR3 is 15 amino acids long. Germline CDR1 SGHNT, CDR2 YENEEA. The CDR3 DNA sequence: TGTGCCAGCAGCCTTAGGAGGGCCAACACCGGGGAGCTGTTTTTT. Its translation is CASSLRRANTGELFF.

The CDR3 protein is CASSRTGYTEAFF. CDR3 DNA: TGTGCCAGCAGTCGGACAGGGTACACTGAAGCTTTCTTT. The chain links TRBV6-8 to TRBJ1-1; TRBD1 aligns across 8 bases. V shed 5 bases, J shed 3 bases, and the junction held 2 bases outside the gene matches. CDR3 size: 13 residues. In germline, CDR1 is MNHGY, CDR2 SAAAGT.

This clone was seen more than once but under ten times. The chain combines TRBV12-5 with TRBJ2-4; 8 nucleotides align to TRBD2. Germline V gene data show CDR1 as LGHNT and CDR2 as FRNRAP. The CDR3 has 18 residues. CDR3 amino acids: CASSLTSASTRAKNIQYF. The CDR3 nucleotides read TGTGCCAGCTCACTGACTAGCGCCTCGACTCGAGCCAAAAACATTCAGTACTTC.

This clone is medium-sized (0.01 to 0.1%) by share. The chain combines TRBV11-3 with TRBJ1-5; TRBD1 might be the D (6 bases). CDR1 SGHNT and CDR2 YENEEA come from the germline V gene. V lost 6 bases, J lost 4 bases, and 13 bases lay in between. The length of the CDR3 is 14 residues. This CDR3 reads CASRLGATNQPQHF. CDR3 bases: TGTGCCAGCAGATTGGGGGCCACTAATCAGCCCCAGCATTTT.

This clone turned up a few times. CDR3 sequence reads: CASSYSEEIRGQPQHF. CDR3 sequence (DNA): TGTGCCAGCAGTTACTCGGAAGAAATAAGGGGTCAGCCCCAGCATTTT. This chain connects TRBV6-8 to TRBJ1-5; maybe TRBD1 (5 bases). The germline V gene encodes CDR1 MNHGY and CDR2 SAAAGT. The CDR3 totals 16 residues. Trimming removed 0 bases at V and 6 bases at J, with 15 bases between.

The J gene is TRBJ2-1, the V gene TRBV5-1, with 11 bases that match TRBD2. The V and J ends lost 0 bases and 6 bases, in that order; junction bases with no gene match: 2. CDR1 and CDR2 from the germline V gene are SGHRS and YFSETQ. This CDR3 is built from 15 residues. The CDR3 here is CASSLVAGGFNEQFF. The CDR3 DNA is TGCGCCAGCAGCTTGGTAGCGGGAGGGTTCAATGAGCAGTTCTTC.

This chain's CDR3 is CASSADAGELFF. In DNA, the CDR3 is TGTGCCAGTAGTGCGGACGCGGGGGAGCTGTTTTTT. J is TRBJ2-2 and V is TRBV19; D is uncertain. This CDR3 region has 12 residues. Trimming stripped 5 bases from V and 8 bases from J, with 9 bases between. Germline V gene lookup returns CDR1 LNHDA and CDR2 SQIVND (reference sequence). The whole variable domain, filled in from reference TRBV19 and TRBJ2-2, reads DGGITQSPKYLFRKEGQNVTLSCEQNLNHDAMYWYRQDPGQGLRLIYYSQIVNDFQKGDIAEGYSVSREKKESFPLTVTSAQKNPTAFYLCASSADAGELFFGEGSRLTVL.

By sample share, this clone is medium-sized. The rearrangement links TRBV11-3 to TRBJ2-3; a weak D match, TRBD2 (5 bases). V lost 5 bases to trimming and J lost 2 bases, with 14 bases between them. The CDR3 is 15 amino acids. Germline V gene data show CDR1 as SGHNT and CDR2 as YENEEA. The CDR3 here is CASSRLSDYTDTQYF. CDR3 bases: TGTGCCAGCAGCCGACTTAGCGATTACACAGATACGCAGTATTTT.

This clone was observed at least ten times. The V and J genes are TRBV11-3 and TRBJ2-5, with D possibly matching TRBD1 (5 bases). The CDR3 extends over 14 amino acids. Trimming took 0 bases from V and 2 from J, leaving 7 bases between them. Germline values: CDR1 SGHNT, CDR2 YENEEA. In DNA form, the CDR3 reads TGTGCCAGCAGCTTAGACAGGGTTCAAGAGACCCAGTACTTC. It specifies CASSLDRVQETQYF.

This clone was detected a few times. V usage is TRBV28 and J usage is TRBJ1-5; 9 nucleotides line up with TRBD1. V dropped 2 bases and J dropped 3; count of bases not matched to a gene: 5. The germline V gene encodes CDR1 MDHEN and CDR2 SYDVKM. The CDR3 runs to 16 residues. This CDR3 is CASSLTGTGINQPQHF. In DNA form, the CDR3 reads TGTGCCAGCAGTTTAACCGGGACAGGGATCAATCAGCCCCAGCATTTT.

This chain connects TRBV10-2 to TRBJ2-2; 7 nucleotides line up with TRBD1. There are 16 residues in the CDR3. Trimming cost V 4 bases and J 2 bases; bases outside gene matches: 7. In germline, CDR1 is WSHSY, CDR2 SAAADI. The CDR3 spells CASSAPTGLNTGELFF. The CDR3 nucleotides are TGCGCCAGCAGTGCCCCGACAGGGTTAAACACCGGGGAGCTGTTTTTT.

By proportion, this clone is medium-sized. CDR3 DNA sequence: TGTGCCAGCAGCGTAGATAAGGGGGGAAGGTGGGAGACCCAGTACTTC. It encodes CASSVDKGGRWETQYF. The V gene is TRBV9, the J gene TRBJ2-5; tentatively, D is TRBD1 or TRBD2 (6 bases each). Germline V gene sequence: CDR1 SGDLS, CDR2 YYNGEE. With 0 bases removed from V and 5 bases from J, the gap between germline ends came to 17 bases. CDR3 length equals 16 residues.

This chain links TRBV9 with TRBJ2-2, with D perhaps matching TRBD2 (7 bases). This CDR3 region has 17 residues. Germline CDR1 and CDR2: SGDLS and YYNGEE. Trimming removed 2 bases at V and 2 bases at J, with 16 bases between. The CDR3 sequence is CASSVQGRGANTGELFF. The CDR3, as DNA: TGTGCCAGCAGCGTCCAGGGGAGGGGAGCTAACACCGGGGAGCTGTTTTTT.

This clone appeared many times. This rearrangement joins TRBV11-3 to TRBJ1-2, with 7 nucleotides matching TRBD1. Germline CDR1 is SGHNT and CDR2 is YENEEA. The CDR3 covers 14 residues. V shed 5 bases, J shed 8 bases, and the junction held 11 bases outside the gene matches. The CDR3 is CASSPIRQGSGYTF. The CDR3 region has the DNA TGTGCCAGCAGCCCGATACGACAGGGTTCGGGCTACACCTTC.

This chain connects TRBV6-8 to TRBJ1-1, with a possible D match to TRBD1 (5 bases). Germline CDR1 MNHGY, CDR2 SAAAGT. The germline V and J ends were trimmed by 0 bases and 8 bases, with 16 bases remaining between them. The CDR3 extends over 15 amino acids. The CDR3, as DNA: TGTGCCAGCAGTTACTCGTACTCAGGGCCAACAGAAGCTTTCTTT. Protein sequence: CASSYSYSGPTEAFF.

V usage is TRBV28 and J usage is TRBJ2-5; 7 bases are a match to TRBD1. The V gene end was trimmed by 4 bases and the J gene end by 5 bases; junction bases not matched to a gene: 16. The CDR3 consists of 17 residues. From germline, CDR1 is MDHEN and CDR2 SYDVKM. CDR3 sequence reads: CASSSLSGTDSRETQYF. The CDR3 nucleotides are TGTGCCAGCAGTTCCCTCTCCGGGACAGACAGCAGGGAGACCCAGTACTTC.